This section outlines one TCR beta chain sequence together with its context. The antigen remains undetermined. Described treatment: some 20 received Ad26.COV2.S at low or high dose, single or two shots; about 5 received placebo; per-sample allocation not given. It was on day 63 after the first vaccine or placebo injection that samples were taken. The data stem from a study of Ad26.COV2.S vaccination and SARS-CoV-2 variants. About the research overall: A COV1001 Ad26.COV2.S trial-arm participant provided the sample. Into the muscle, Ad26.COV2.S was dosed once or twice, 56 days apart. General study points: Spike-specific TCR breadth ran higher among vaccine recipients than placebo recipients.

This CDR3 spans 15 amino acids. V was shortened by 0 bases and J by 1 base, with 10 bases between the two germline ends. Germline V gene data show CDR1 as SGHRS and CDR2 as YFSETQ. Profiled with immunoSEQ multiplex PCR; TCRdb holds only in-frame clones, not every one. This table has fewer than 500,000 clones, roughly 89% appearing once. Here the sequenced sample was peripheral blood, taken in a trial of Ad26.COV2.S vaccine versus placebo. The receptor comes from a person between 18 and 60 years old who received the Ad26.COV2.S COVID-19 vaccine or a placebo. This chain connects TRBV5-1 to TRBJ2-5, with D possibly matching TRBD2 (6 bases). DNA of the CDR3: TGCGCCAGCAGCTTGGATTTGGGGGGCCAAGAGACCCAGTACTTC. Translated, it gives CASSLDLGGQETQYF.